The present T cell receptor beta chain was sequenced within a study of blood T cell repertoires in COVID-19. CDR1 and CDR2 from the germline V gene are KGHDR and SFDVKD. This CDR3 is 13 amino acids long. Between the trimmed V and J ends, which lost 6 bases and 5 bases, there was a span of 12 bases. The assay was immunoSEQ multiplex PCR, and TCRdb's table has in-frame clones only and misses some. Counted here are about 48,000 clones, about four fifths occurring once; the ten biggest clones make up 7.3%. Sequences were obtained from peripheral blood. The chain combines TRBV24-1 with TRBJ1-2; D is unclear. This TCR came from a man in his forties or fifties with acute or convalescent COVID-19. The CDR3 spells CATSSQPAYGYTF. CDR3 sequence (DNA): TGTGCCACCAGTTCGCAACCCGCGTATGGCTACACCTTC.